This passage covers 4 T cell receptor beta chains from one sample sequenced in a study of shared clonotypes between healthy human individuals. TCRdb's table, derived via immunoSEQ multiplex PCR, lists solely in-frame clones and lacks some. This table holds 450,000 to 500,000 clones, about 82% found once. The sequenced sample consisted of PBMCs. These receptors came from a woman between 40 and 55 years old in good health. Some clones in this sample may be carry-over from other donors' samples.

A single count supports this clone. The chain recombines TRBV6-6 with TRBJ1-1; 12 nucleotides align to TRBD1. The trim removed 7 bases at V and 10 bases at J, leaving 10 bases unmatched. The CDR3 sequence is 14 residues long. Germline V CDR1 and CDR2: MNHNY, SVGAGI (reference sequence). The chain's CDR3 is CASTPGQGAMRAFF. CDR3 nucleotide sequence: TGTGCCAGCACACCGGGACAGGGGGCTATGAGAGCTTTCTTT.

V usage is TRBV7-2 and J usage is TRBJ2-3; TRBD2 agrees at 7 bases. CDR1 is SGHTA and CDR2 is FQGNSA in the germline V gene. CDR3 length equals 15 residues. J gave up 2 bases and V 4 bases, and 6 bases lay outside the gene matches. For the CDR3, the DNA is TGTGCCAGCAGCTCAGAGGGACTAATCACAGATACGCAGTATTTT. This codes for CASSSEGLITDTQYF.

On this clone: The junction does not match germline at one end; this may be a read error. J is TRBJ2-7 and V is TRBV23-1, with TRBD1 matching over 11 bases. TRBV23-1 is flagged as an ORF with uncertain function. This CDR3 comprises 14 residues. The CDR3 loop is CASSQGSDRGRRAF. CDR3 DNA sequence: TGCGCCAGCAGTCAAGGGTCGGACAGGGGGCGGAGGGCGTTC.

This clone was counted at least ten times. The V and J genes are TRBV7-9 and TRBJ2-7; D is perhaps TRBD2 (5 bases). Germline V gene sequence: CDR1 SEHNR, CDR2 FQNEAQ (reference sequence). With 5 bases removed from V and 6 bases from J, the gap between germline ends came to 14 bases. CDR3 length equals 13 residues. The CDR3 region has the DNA TGTGCCAGCAGCCCCTGGGCGGAGGTCGAGCAGTACTTC. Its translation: CASSPWAEVEQYF. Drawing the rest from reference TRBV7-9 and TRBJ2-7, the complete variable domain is DTGVSQNPRHKITKRGQNVTFRCDPISEHNRLYWYRQTLGQGPEFLTYFQNEAQLEKSRLLSDRFSAERPKGSFSTLEIQRTEQGDSAMYLCASSPWAEVEQYFGPGTRLTVT.